The 2 T cell receptor beta chains listed next were all sequenced from one sample in a study of tumor-infiltrating lymphocytes in oesophageal squamous cell carcinoma. TCRdb processed the PCR reads anew with MiXCR; each CDR3 protein has one entry. The sample shows approximately 22,000 distinct CDR3 sequences, approximately 34% of them seen only once. Sequenced input: esophageal tumor tissue. Source of these receptors: a female donor with esophageal squamous cell carcinoma.

This clonotype was recorded at least ten times. The chain joins TRBV5-8 to TRBJ1-2, with TRBD1 matching over 7 bases. With 3 bases clipped from V and 4 bases from J, the junction kept 6 bases outside the gene matches. The CDR3 totals 14 residues. In germline, CDR1 is SGHTS, CDR2 YDEGEE. CDR3 nucleotide sequence: TGTGCCAGCAGCTCTGACAGGGCTAGCTATGGCTACACCTTC. Amino acid sequence: CASSSDRASYGYTF. The variable domain in full, with the rest retrieved from reference TRBV5-8 and TRBJ1-2, is EAGVTQSPTHLIKTRGQQATLRCSPISGHTSVYWYQQALGLGLQFLLWYDEGEERNRGNFPPRFSGRQFPNYSSELNVNALELEDSALYLCASSSDRASYGYTFGSGTRLTVV.

This clonotype has at least ten counts. Since a much larger clone is just one base distant, this may be a read error. J is TRBJ2-1 and V is TRBV6-4; 10 bases line up with TRBD1. The J call may be mistaken, given a closer DNA end match to TRBJ2-7. The CDR3 runs to 14 residues. Germline CDR1 reads MRHNA; CDR2 reads SNTAGT. The DNA for the CDR3 is TGTGCCAGCAGAGCCGGGACAGGGGACGACGAGCAGTACTTC. It translates to CASRAGTGDDEQYF.